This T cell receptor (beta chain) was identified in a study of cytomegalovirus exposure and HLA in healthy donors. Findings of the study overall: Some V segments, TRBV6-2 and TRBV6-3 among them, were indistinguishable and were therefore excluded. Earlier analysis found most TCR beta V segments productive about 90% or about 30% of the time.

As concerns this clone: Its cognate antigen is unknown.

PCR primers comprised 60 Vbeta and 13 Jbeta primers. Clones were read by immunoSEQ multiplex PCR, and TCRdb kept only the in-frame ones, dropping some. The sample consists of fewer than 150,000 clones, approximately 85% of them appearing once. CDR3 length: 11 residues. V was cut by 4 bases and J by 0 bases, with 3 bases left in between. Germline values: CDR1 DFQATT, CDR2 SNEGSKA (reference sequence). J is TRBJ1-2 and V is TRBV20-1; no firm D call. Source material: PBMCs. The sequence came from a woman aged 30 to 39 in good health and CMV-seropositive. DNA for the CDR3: TGCAGTGCTACTTCTAACTATGGCTACACCTTC. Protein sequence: CSATSNYGYTF.